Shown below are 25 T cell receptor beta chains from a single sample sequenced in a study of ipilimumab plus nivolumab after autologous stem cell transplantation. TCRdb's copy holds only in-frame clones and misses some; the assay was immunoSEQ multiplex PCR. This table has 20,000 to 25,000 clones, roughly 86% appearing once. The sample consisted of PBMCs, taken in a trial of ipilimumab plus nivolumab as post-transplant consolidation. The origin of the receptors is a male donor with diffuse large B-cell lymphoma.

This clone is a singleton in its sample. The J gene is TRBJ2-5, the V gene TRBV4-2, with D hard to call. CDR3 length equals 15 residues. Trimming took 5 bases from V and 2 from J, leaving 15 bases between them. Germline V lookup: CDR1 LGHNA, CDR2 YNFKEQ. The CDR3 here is CASSSEPGVQETQYF. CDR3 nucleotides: TGTGCCAGCAGCTCAGAGCCTGGCGTACAAGAGACCCAGTACTTC.

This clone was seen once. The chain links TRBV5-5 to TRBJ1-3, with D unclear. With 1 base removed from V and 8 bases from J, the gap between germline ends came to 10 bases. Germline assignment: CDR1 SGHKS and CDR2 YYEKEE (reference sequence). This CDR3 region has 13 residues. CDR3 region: CASSLKGMDTIYF. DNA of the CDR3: TGTGCCAGCAGCTTGAAGGGAATGGACACCATATATTTT.

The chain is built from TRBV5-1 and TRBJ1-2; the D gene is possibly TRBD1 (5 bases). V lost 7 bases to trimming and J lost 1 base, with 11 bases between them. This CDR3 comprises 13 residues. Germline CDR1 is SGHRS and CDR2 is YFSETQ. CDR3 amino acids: CASHEDINYGYTF. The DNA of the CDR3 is TGCGCCAGCCATGAGGACATTAACTATGGCTACACCTTC.

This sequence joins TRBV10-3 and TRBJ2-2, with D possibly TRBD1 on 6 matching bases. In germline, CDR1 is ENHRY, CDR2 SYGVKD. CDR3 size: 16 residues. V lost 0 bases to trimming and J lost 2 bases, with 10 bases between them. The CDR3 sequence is CAISESRGINTGELFF. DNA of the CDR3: TGTGCCATCAGTGAGTCGAGGGGGATTAACACCGGGGAGCTGTTTTTT.

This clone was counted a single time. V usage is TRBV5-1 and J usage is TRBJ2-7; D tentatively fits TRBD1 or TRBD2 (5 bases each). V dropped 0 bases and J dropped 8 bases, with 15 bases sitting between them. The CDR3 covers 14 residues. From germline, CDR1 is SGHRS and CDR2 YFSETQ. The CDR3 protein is CASSLAQDPGQQYF. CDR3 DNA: TGCGCCAGCAGCTTGGCACAGGACCCGGGACAGCAGTACTTC.

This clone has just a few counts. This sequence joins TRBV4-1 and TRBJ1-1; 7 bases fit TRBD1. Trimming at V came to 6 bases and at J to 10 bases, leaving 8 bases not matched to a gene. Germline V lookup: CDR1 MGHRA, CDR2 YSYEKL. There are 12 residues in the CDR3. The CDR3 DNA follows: TGCGCCAGCAGACAGATGGCAGGGGGAGCTTTCTTT. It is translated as CASRQMAGGAFF.

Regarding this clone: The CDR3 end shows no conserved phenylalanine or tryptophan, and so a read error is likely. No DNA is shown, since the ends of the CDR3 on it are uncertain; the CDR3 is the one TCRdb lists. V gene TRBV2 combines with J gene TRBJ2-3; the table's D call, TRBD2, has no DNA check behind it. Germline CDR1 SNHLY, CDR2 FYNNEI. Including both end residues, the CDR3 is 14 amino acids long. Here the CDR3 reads CASSMSSLWGGLRS.

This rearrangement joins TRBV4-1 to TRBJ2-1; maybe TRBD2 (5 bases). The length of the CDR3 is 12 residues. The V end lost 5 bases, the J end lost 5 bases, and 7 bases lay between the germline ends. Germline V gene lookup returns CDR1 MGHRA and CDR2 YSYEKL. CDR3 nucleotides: TGCGCCAGCAGCAAGACTAACAATGAGCAGTTCTTC. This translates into CASSKTNNEQFF.

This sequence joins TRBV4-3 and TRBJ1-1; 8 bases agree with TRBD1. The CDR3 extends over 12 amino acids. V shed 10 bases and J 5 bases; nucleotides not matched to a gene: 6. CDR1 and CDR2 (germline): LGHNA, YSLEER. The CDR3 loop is CATRGPETEAFF. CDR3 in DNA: TGCGCCACCAGGGGGCCGGAGACTGAAGCTTTCTTT.

CDR3 bases: TGTGCCAGCAGTTCAACAGGGACTACTAACTATGGCTACACCTTC. Encoded protein: CASSSTGTTNYGYTF. V gene TRBV6-5 combines with J gene TRBJ1-2, with D possibly TRBD1 on 6 matching bases. Germline V gene lookup returns CDR1 MNHEY and CDR2 SVGAGI. The V and J ends lost 4 bases and 0 bases respectively, with 12 bases between them. The CDR3 is 15 amino acids.

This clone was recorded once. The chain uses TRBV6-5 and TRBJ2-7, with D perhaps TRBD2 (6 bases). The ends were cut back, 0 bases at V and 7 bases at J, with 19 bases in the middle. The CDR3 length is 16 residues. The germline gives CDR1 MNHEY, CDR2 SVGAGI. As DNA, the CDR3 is TGTGCCAGCAGTTACTCGGGTTGGGGCGGTGGGGGGGAGCAGTACTTC. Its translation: CASSYSGWGGGGEQYF.

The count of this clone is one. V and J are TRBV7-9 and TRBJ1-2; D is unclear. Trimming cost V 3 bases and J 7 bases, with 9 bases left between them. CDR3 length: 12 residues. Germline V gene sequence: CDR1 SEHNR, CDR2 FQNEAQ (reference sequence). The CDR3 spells CASSFEGIGYTF. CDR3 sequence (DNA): TGTGCCAGCAGCTTTGAAGGGATTGGCTACACCTTC. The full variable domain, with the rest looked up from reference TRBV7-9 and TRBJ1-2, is DTGVSQNPRHKITKRGQNVTFRCDPISEHNRLYWYRQTLGQGPEFLTYFQNEAQLEKSRLLSDRFSAERPKGSFSTLEIQRTEQGDSAMYLCASSFEGIGYTFGSGTRLTVV.

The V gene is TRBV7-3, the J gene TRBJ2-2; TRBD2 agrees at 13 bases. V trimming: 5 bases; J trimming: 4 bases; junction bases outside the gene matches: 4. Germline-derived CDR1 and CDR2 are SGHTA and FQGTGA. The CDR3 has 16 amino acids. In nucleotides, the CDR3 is TGTGCCAGCAGCCGGGGACTAGCGGGAAGCACCGGGGAGCTGTTTTTT. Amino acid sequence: CASSRGLAGSTGELFF. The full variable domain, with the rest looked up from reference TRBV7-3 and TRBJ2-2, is GAGVSQTPSNKVTEKGKYVELRCDPISGHTALYWYRQSLGQGPEFLIYFQGTGAADDSGLPNDRFFAVRPEGSVSTLKIQRTERGDSAVYLCASSRGLAGSTGELFFGEGSRLTVL.

The CDR3 nucleotides read TGCGCCAGCAGGGGGGTGGGTGGGGGCCAACGAGGAGAGCAGTACTTC. Its protein is CASRGVGGGQRGEQYF. The rearrangement uses TRBV23-1 and TRBJ2-7; a possible D gene is TRBD1 (6 bases). TRBV23-1 is recorded as an ORF, its role being uncertain. Trimming removed 6 bases from V and 7 bases from J, with 25 bases in between. The CDR3 has 16 residues.

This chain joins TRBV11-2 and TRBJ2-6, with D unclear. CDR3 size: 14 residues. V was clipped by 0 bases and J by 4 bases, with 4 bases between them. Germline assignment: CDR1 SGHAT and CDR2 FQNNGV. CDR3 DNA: TGTGCCAGCAGCTTAGATCGCGGGGCCAACGTCCTGACTTTC. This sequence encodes CASSLDRGANVLTF.

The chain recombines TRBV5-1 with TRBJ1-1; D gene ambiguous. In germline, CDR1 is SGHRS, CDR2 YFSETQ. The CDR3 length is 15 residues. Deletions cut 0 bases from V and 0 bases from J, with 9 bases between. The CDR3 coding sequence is TGCGCCAGCAGCTTGGAGACGGGATTGAACACTGAAGCTTTCTTT. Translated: CASSLETGLNTEAFF. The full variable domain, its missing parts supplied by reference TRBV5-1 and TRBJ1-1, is KAGVTQTPRYLIKTRGQQVTLSCSPISGHRSVSWYQQTPGQGLQFLFEYFSETQRNKGNFPGRFSGRQFSNSRSEMNVSTLELGDSALYLCASSLETGLNTEAFFGQGTRLTVV.

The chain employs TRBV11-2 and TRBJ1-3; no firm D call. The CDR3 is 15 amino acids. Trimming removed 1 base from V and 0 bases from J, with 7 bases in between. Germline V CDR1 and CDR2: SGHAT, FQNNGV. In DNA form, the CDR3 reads TGTGCCAGCAGCTTAGTACTCAGCTCTGGAAACACCATATATTTT. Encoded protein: CASSLVLSSGNTIYF. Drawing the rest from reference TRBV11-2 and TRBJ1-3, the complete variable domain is EAGVAQSPRYKIIEKRQSVAFWCNPISGHATLYWYQQILGQGPKLLIQFQNNGVVDDSQLPKDRFSAERLKGVDSTLKIQPAKLEDSAVYLCASSLVLSSGNTIYFGEGSWLTVV.

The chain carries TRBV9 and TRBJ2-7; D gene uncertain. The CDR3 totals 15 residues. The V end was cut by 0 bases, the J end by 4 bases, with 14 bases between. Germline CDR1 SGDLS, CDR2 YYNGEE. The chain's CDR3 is CASSVAAGPLYEQYF. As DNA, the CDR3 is TGTGCCAGCAGCGTAGCGGCAGGCCCCCTGTACGAGCAGTACTTC.

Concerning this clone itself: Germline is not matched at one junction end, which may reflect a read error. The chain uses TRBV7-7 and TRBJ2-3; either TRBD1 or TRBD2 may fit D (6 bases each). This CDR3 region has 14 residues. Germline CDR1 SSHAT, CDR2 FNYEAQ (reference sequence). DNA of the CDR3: TGTGCTAGCAGCCCTTCGGAAGGGGGAGGTACGCAGTATTTT. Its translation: CASSPSEGGGTQYF.

The CDR3 here is CAWRGAGNSPLHF. As DNA, the CDR3 is TGTGCCTGGAGGGGAGCGGGCAATTCACCCCTCCACTTT. V gene TRBV30 combines with J gene TRBJ1-6; D remains ambiguous. The germline V gene encodes CDR1 GTSNPN and CDR2 SVGIG (reference sequence). The CDR3 runs to 13 residues. The ends were cut back, 3 bases at V and 7 bases at J, with 10 bases in the middle.

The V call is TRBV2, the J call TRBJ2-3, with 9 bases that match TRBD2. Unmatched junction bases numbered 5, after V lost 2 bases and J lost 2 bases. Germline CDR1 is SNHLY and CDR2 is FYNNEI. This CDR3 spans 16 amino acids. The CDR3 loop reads CASSEFSGGTTDTQYF. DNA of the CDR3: TGTGCCAGCAGTGAATTTAGCGGGGGCACCACAGATACGCAGTATTTT.

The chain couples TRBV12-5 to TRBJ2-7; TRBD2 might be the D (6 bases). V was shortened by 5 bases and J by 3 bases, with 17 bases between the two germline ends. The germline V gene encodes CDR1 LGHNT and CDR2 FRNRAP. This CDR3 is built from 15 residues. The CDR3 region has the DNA TGTGCTAGTGGTGCGCCCTTGGCGGGGCGCTACGAGCAGTACTTC. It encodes CASGAPLAGRYEQYF. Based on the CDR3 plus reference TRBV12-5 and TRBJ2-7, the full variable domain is DARVTQTPRHKVTEMGQEVTMRCQPILGHNTVFWYRQTMMQGLELLAYFRNRAPLDDSGMPKDRFSAEMPDATLATLKIQPSEPRDSAVYFCASGAPLAGRYEQYFGPGTRLTVT.

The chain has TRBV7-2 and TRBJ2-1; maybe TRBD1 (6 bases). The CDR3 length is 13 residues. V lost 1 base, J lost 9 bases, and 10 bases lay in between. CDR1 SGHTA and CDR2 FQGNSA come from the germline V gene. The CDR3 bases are TGTGCCAGCAGCTTAGTTGGGGGCGGTGAGCAGTTCTTC. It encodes CASSLVGGGEQFF.

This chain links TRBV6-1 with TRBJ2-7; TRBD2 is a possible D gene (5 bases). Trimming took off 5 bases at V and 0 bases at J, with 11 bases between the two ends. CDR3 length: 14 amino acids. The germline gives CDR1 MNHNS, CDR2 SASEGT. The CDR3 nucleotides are TGTGCCAGCAGTCTCTCCGGGGTCTCCTACGAGCAGTACTTC. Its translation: CASSLSGVSYEQYF.

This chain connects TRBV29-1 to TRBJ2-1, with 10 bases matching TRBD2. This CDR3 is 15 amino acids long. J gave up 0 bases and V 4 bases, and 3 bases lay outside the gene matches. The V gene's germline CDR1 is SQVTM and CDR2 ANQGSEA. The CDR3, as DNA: TGCAGCGTTGCCGCTAGCGGGGGCTCCTACAATGAGCAGTTCTTC. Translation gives CSVAASGGSYNEQFF.